A selection of T cell receptor beta chains follows, all from one sample in a study of T cells in Graves' hyperthyroidism and ophthalmopathy. TCRdb used MiXCR to reprocess the multiplex PCR reads, holding one entry per CDR3 protein. Among hundreds of thousands of distinct CDR3 sequences listed, approximately 40% were seen once. Sequences were obtained from blood. These receptor sequences come from a middle-aged woman with Graves' hyperthyroidism. The CDR3 runs from the conserved cysteine through the conserved F or W. D genes are given only for firm matches. Size is omitted from some rows. Given values are once, few, many or a class for expanded clones.

j_gene,d_gene,abundance,v_gene,len,CDR3aa,CDR3nt
TRBJ2-2,NA,NA,TRBV6-1,14,CASSEFWGTGELFF,TGTGCCAGCAGTGAATTTTGGGGTACCGGGGAGCTGTTTTTT
TRBJ1-1,TRBD1,many,TRBV7-9,15,CASSFRQGGNTEAFF,TGTGCCAGCAGCTTCCGACAGGGGGGAAACACTGAAGCTTTCTTT
TRBJ2-7,NA,many,TRBV6-6,13,CATAGQGSYEQYF,TGTGCCACCGCAGGGCAGGGCTCCTACGAGCAGTACTTC
TRBJ2-2,NA,NA,TRBV5-1,14,CASRDSGNTGELFF,TGCGCCAGCAGAGATTCCGGGAACACCGGGGAGCTGTTTTTT
TRBJ2-2,NA,many,TRBV29-1,20,CSVSTRDRYYGGRRAGELFF,TGCAGCGTGTCGACTCGGGACAGGTATTACGGCGGGAGAAGAGCCGGGGAGCTGTTTTTT
TRBJ1-5,NA,NA,TRBV7-8,14,CASSPRTENQPQHF,TGTGCCAGCAGCCCCCGGACAGAAAATCAGCCCCAGCATTTT
TRBJ1-3,TRBD1,NA,TRBV19,13,CASETGTGNTIYF,TGTGCCAGTGAGACAGGGACTGGAAACACCATATATTTT
TRBJ1-2,NA,few,TRBV24-1,15,CATSESGTRMYGYTF,TGTGCCACCAGTGAATCCGGGACGAGAATGTATGGCTACACCTTC
TRBJ2-6,NA,NA,TRBV24-1,17,CATSDPRDNSGANVLTF,TGTGCCACCAGTGATCCCCGGGACAACTCTGGGGCCAACGTCCTGACTTTC
TRBJ1-6,NA,NA,TRBV2,16,CASSLSMGAGNSPLHF,TGTGCCAGCAGTTTATCGATGGGGGCAGGGAATTCACCCCTCCACTTT
TRBJ2-7,NA,many,TRBV7-2,13,CASSLNRGYEQYF,TGTGCCAGCAGCTTAAACAGAGGTTACGAGCAGTACTTC
TRBJ1-6,NA,NA,TRBV4-3,15,CASSQDEGRDSPLHF,TGCGCCAGCAGCCAAGATGAGGGACGGGATTCACCCCTCCACTTT
TRBJ2-2,TRBD2,few,TRBV7-9,17,CASSLDPGGGYTGELFF,TGTGCCAGCAGCTTGGACCCGGGAGGGGGGTACACCGGGGAGCTGTTTTTT
TRBJ2-5,TRBD1,NA,TRBV10-3,13,CATGQVDQETQYF,TGTGCCACCGGACAGGTCGATCAAGAGACCCAGTACTTC
TRBJ1-2,TRBD1,NA,TRBV27,14,CASSFQGGDYGYTF,TGTGCCAGCAGTTTTCAGGGGGGTGACTATGGCTACACCTTC
TRBJ2-6,NA,few,TRBV10-3,13,CAIGTGGANVLTF,TGTGCCATCGGGACCGGAGGAGCTAACGTCCTGACTTTC
TRBJ1-1,NA,few,TRBV6-6,13,CASSLAQGGEAFF,TGTGCCAGCAGTCTCGCCCAAGGGGGAGAAGCTTTCTTT
TRBJ2-5,TRBD2,many,TRBV10-2,16,CATQTGREGGQETQYF,TGCGCCACCCAAACAGGGCGGGAGGGCGGCCAAGAGACCCAGTACTTC
TRBJ2-2,TRBD1,NA,TRBV25-1,16,CASSAPPGTGPGELFF,TGTGCCAGCAGTGCCCCACCCGGGACAGGGCCCGGGGAGCTGTTTTTT
TRBJ2-7,TRBD2,few,TRBV7-2,14,CASSSLAGGQEQYF,TGTGCCAGCAGCTCCTTAGCGGGGGGGCAGGAGCAGTACTTC
TRBJ2-5,NA,NA,TRBV7-9,15,CASSLAGSLGETQYF,TGTGCCAGCAGCTTAGCGGGATCCCTGGGGGAGACCCAGTACTTC
TRBJ1-2,TRBD1,few,TRBV6-2/TRBV6-3,14,CASSYSGQGGGYTF,TGTGCCAGCAGTTACTCGGGACAGGGTGGCGGCTACACCTTC
TRBJ2-7,NA,NA,TRBV28,16,CASSLCVHDPSYEQYF,TGTGCCAGCAGTTTATGCGTCCACGACCCGTCCTACGAGCAGTACTTC
TRBJ1-2,NA,many,TRBV11-2,13,CASSLNSPWGYTF,TGTGCCAGCAGCTTAAACAGCCCGTGGGGCTACACCTTC
TRBJ1-5,TRBD1,many,TRBV19,18,CASSFRIGTGGAYQPQHF,TGTGCCAGTAGTTTCCGAATAGGGACAGGAGGTGCTTATCAGCCCCAGCATTTT
TRBJ2-5,TRBD2,NA,TRBV20-1,16,CSAMGLAGALSWTQYF,TGCAGTGCTATGGGGCTAGCGGGGGCCCTTTCGTGGACCCAGTACTTC
TRBJ1-5,NA,few,TRBV12-3/TRBV12-4,14,CASSLGPYGGPQHF,TGTGCCAGCAGTTTAGGACCTTACGGGGGGCCCCAGCATTTT
TRBJ1-3,NA,NA,TRBV2,16,CASSHEIGDRRNTIYF,TGTGCCAGCAGCCATGAGATCGGGGACCGACGAAACACCATATATTTT
TRBJ2-2,NA,NA,TRBV10-3,15,CASKVGNRNTGELFF,TGTGCCAGCAAGGTTGGGAACAGGAACACCGGGGAGCTGTTTTTT
TRBJ2-7,TRBD1,many,TRBV5-6,11,CASSGTEEQYF,TGTGCCAGCAGCGGGACAGAAGAGCAGTACTTC
TRBJ2-7,NA,NA,TRBV12-3/TRBV12-4,11,CASMRGREQYF,TGTGCCAGCATGAGAGGGCGTGAGCAGTACTTC
TRBJ2-2,NA,NA,TRBV29-1,15,CSSQDRGLNTGELFF,TGCAGCAGCCAAGATCGGGGCTTAAACACCGGGGAGCTGTTTTTT
TRBJ1-1,NA,few,TRBV4-1,14,CASSHLTGNTEAFF,TGCGCCAGCAGCCACTTGACAGGGAACACTGAAGCTTTCTTT
TRBJ2-7,NA,many,TRBV10-3,15,CAISEARVGAWEQYF,TGTGCCATCAGTGAGGCAAGGGTTGGGGCTTGGGAGCAGTACTTC
TRBJ1-2,TRBD1,NA,TRBV6-5,16,CASSYSLDRADYGYTF,TGTGCCAGCAGTTACTCCCTTGACAGGGCGGACTATGGCTACACCTTC
TRBJ1-6,NA,few,TRBV10-3,14,CAISVQGSNSPLHF,TGTGCCATCAGTGTTCAGGGGTCCAATTCACCCCTCCACTTT
TRBJ2-5,NA,NA,TRBV4-1,15,CASSQLTTVGETQYF,TGCGCCAGCAGCCAACTAACTACGGTCGGCGAGACCCAGTACTTC
TRBJ2-7,NA,few,TRBV14,14,CASSQASGPYEQYF,TGTGCCAGCAGCCAAGCTTCTGGTCCCTACGAGCAGTACTTC
TRBJ1-5,NA,many,TRBV12-3/TRBV12-4,14,CASRSGVSAEPQHF,TGTGCCAGCAGGTCAGGGGTTAGCGCGGAGCCCCAGCATTTT
TRBJ1-3,TRBD1,many,TRBV11-2,15,CASSPGTVAGNTIYF,TGTGCCAGCAGCCCAGGGACAGTGGCTGGAAACACCATATATTTT
TRBJ2-5,NA,NA,TRBV24-1,15,CATSYQPQGSETQYF,TGTGCCACCAGTTACCAACCACAGGGATCAGAGACCCAGTACTTC
TRBJ1-4,TRBD1,NA,TRBV4-3,15,CASSQPGQNNEKLFF,TGCGCCAGCAGCCAACCGGGACAGAATAATGAAAAACTGTTTTTT
TRBJ2-7,TRBD2,NA,TRBV29-1,15,CSGHGASGRNNEQYF,TGCAGCGGTCACGGGGCTAGCGGGAGAAACAATGAGCAGTACTTC
TRBJ2-6,TRBD1,NA,TRBV9,14,CASSAGTGDNVLTF,TGTGCCAGCAGCGCAGGGACAGGGGACAACGTCCTGACTTTC
TRBJ1-5,NA,NA,TRBV29-1,13,CSVSGVEDQPQHF,TGCAGCGTTTCGGGGGTAGAGGATCAGCCCCAGCATTTT
TRBJ2-2,NA,NA,TRBV10-3,19,CAISESRGSGPWDTGGLFF,TGTGCCATCAGTGAGTCGAGAGGGTCAGGACCCTGGGACACCGGGGGGCTGTTTTTT
TRBJ2-7,TRBD2,NA,TRBV25-1,15,CASSYRAGGPDEQYF,TGTGCCAGCAGTTACCGAGCGGGGGGGCCCGACGAGCAGTACTTC
TRBJ2-5,NA,many,TRBV29-1,14,CSVEGVGYAETQYF,TGCAGCGTTGAAGGCGTCGGTTACGCGGAGACCCAGTACTTC
TRBJ1-1,NA,NA,TRBV19,12,CASSIASTEAFF,TGTGCCAGTAGTATAGCCAGCACTGAAGCTTTCTTT
TRBJ2-3,NA,few,TRBV7-3,14,CASSLSEKTDTQYF,TGTGCCAGCAGCTTAAGCGAAAAAACAGATACGCAGTATTTT
TRBJ1-1,NA,many,TRBV20-1,15,CSARDRKTGRSEAFF,TGCAGTGCTAGAGATCGAAAAACAGGGAGATCTGAAGCTTTCTTT
TRBJ2-7,TRBD2,NA,TRBV25-1,16,CASSLGLAGNSYEQYF,TGTGCCAGCAGTTTAGGCTTAGCGGGGAACTCCTACGAGCAGTACTTC
TRBJ2-5,TRBD1,NA,TRBV6-5,14,CASSKQGDQETQYF,TGTGCCAGCAGTAAACAGGGGGACCAAGAGACCCAGTACTTC